This T cell receptor beta chain was sequenced for a study of blood T cell repertoires in COVID-19. Study in general: PBMCs, B-cell-depleted T cells, or T cells were the source of the cDNA or gDNA that made up the material.

This clone was observed once. Assay used: immunoSEQ multiplex PCR; TCRdb lists only in-frame clones, some missing. The table has approximately 200,000 clones, 86% seen once; the top ten hold 2.2%. CDR3 length: 15 residues. Germline lookup yields CDR1 MGHDK and CDR2 SYGVNS. V trimming: 10 bases; J trimming: 0 bases; junction bases outside the gene matches: 8. The chain has TRBV25-1 and TRBJ2-1; 8 positions match TRBD1. This clonotype was obtained from a woman aged 45 to 65 with acute or convalescent COVID-19. The source material was peripheral blood. In DNA, the CDR3 is TGTGCCACCTCAATCAGGGGGCTCTCCTACAATGAGCAGTTCTTC. This gives the protein CATSIRGLSYNEQFF.